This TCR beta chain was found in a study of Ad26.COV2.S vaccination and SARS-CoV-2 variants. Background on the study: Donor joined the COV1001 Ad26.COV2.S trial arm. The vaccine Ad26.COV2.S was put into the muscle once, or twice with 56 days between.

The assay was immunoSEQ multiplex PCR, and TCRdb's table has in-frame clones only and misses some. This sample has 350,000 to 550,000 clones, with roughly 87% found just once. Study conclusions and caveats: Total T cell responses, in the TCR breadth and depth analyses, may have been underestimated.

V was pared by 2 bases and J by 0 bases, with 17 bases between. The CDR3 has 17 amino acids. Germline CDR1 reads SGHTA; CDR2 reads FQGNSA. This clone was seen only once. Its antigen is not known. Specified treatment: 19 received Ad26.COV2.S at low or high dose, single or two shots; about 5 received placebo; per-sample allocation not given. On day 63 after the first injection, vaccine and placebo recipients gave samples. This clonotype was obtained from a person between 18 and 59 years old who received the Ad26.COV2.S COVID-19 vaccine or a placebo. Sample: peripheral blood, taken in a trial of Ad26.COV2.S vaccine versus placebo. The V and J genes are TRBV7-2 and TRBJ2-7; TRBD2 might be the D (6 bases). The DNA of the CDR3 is TGTGCCAGCAGCTTACTCACTGGGGGGAGGAGCTCCTACGAGCAGTACTTC. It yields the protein CASSLLTGGRSSYEQYF.